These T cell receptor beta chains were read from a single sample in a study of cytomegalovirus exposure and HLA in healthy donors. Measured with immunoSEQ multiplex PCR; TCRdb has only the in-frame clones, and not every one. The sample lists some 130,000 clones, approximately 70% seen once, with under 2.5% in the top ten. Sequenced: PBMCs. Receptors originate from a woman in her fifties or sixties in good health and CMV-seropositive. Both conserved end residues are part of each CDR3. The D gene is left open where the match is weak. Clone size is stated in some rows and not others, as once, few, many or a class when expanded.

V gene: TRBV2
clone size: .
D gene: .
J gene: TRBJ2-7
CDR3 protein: CASSEHYLEQYF
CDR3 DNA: TGTGCCAGCAGTGAACACTATCTCGAGCAGTACTTC

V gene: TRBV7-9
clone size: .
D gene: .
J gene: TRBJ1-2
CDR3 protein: CASSLAGADYGYTF
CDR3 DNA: TGTGCCAGCAGCTTAGCGGGGGCAGACTATGGCTACACCTTC

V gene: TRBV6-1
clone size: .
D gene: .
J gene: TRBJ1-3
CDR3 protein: CASTLSSQANTIYF
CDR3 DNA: TGTGCCAGCACCCTGAGTTCTCAAGCGAACACCATATATTTT

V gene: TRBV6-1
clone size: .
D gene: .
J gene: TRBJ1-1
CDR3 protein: CASLLGGVDTEAFF
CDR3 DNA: TGTGCCAGCCTCCTAGGGGGGGTAGACACTGAAGCTTTCTTT

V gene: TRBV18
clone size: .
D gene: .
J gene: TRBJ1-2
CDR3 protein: CASSTTGGDYGYTF
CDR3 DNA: TGTGCCAGCTCGACCACGGGGGGAGACTATGGCTACACCTTC

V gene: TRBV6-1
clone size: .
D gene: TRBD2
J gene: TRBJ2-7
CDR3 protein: CASSLRGYEQYF
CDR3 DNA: TGTGCCAGCAGCTTGCGGGGGTACGAGCAGTACTTC

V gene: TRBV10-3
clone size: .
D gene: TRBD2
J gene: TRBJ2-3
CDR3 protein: CAISLAGRTDTQYF
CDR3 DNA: TGTGCCATCAGCCTAGCGGGGCGCACAGATACGCAGTATTTT

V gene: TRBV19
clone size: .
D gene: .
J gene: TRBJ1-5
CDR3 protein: CASKSGQARSNQPQHF
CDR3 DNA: TGTGCCAGTAAATCAGGGCAGGCTCGTAGCAATCAGCCCCAGCATTTT

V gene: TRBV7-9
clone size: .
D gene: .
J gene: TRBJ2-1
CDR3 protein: CASSLGGLGSSEQFF
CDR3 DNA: TGTGCCAGCAGCTTAGGGGGACTGGGAAGTAGTGAGCAGTTCTTC

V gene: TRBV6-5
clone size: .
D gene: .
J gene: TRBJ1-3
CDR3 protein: CASSYAPGSGNTIYF
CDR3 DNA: TGTGCCAGCAGTTACGCCCCAGGGTCTGGAAACACCATATATTTT

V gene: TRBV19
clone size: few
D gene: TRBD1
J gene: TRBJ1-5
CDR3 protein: CASSIGDRGLRQPQHF
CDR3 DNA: TGTGCCAGTAGTATTGGGGACAGGGGGCTAAGGCAGCCCCAGCATTTT

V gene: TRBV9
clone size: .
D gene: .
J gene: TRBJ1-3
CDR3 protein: CASSVEGGRSGNTIYF
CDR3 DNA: TGTGCCAGCAGCGTAGAAGGGGGTCGCTCTGGAAACACCATATATTTT

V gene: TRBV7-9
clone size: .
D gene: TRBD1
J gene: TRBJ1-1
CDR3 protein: CASSRTGLNTEAFF
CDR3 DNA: TGTGCCAGCAGCCGGACAGGACTGAACACTGAAGCTTTCTTT

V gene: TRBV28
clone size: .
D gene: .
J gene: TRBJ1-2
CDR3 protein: CASSLEFREGYTF
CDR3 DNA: TGTGCCAGCAGTTTAGAGTTCCGGGAAGGCTACACCTTC

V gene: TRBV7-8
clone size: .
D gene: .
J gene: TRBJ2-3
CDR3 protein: CASRPGSTDTQYF
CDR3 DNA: TGTGCCAGCAGGCCAGGGAGCACAGATACGCAGTATTTT

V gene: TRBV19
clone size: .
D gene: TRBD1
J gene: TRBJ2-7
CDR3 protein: CASSARTGPYEQYF
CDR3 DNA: TGTGCCAGTAGTGCGCGGACAGGGCCCTACGAGCAGTACTTC

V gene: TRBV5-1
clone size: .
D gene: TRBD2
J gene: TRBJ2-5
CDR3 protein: CASSLAPGGLRETQYF
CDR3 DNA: TGCGCCAGCAGCTTGGCCCCGGGGGGGCTAAGAGAGACCCAGTACTTC

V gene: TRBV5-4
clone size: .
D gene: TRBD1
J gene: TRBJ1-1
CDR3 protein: CASSTTTGVSTEAFF
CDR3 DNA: TGTGCCAGCAGCACCACGACAGGGGTCTCGACTGAAGCTTTCTTT

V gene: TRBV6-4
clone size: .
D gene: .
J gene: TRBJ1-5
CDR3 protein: CASSATGNQPQHF
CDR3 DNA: TGTGCCAGCAGCGCTACAGGCAATCAGCCCCAGCATTTT

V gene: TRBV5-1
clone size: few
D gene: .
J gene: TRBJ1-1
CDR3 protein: CASSLEPGSPNTEAFF
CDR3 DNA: TGCGCCAGCAGCTTGGAACCCGGGTCGCCGAACACTGAAGCTTTCTTT

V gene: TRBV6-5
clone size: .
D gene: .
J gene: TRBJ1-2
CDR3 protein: CASSYSAGEGGYTF
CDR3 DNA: TGTGCCAGCAGTTACTCAGCAGGGGAGGGCGGCTACACCTTC

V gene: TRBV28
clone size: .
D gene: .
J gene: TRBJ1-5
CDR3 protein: CASSSGSGNQPQHF
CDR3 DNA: TGTGCCAGCAGTTCGGGATCTGGCAATCAGCCCCAGCATTTT

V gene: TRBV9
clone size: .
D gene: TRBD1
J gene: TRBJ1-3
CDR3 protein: CASSVGGTGGYSGNTIYF
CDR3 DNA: TGTGCCAGCAGCGTAGGCGGGACAGGGGGCTACTCTGGAAACACCATATATTTT

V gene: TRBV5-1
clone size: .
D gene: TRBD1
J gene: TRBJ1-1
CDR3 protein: CASSLEQGGMNTEAFF
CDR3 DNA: TGCGCCAGCAGCTTGGAACAGGGGGGAATGAACACTGAAGCTTTCTTT